The 26 T cell receptor beta chains reported below all come from one sample, sequenced in a study of cytomegalovirus exposure and HLA in healthy donors. 60 Vbeta and 13 Jbeta primers were used in PCR. Some clones are missing from TCRdb's copy, which holds only in-frame ones; the method was immunoSEQ multiplex PCR. This sample carries about 98,000 clones, roughly 81% of them seen once, and the ten largest clones take around 1.5%. Material: PBMCs. These TCRs come from a man aged 35 to 55 in good health and CMV-seronegative.

V is TRBV7-6 and J is TRBJ2-7, with 10 bases matching TRBD2. The CDR3 sequence is 15 residues long. V lost 5 bases, J lost 0 bases, and 4 bases stayed unmatched. Germline CDR1 SGHVS, CDR2 FNYEAQ. The CDR3 region has the DNA TGTGCCAGCAGCCCAAGCGGGGGGGCCTCCTACGAGCAGTACTTC. This encodes CASSPSGGASYEQYF. Supplemented by reference TRBV7-6 and TRBJ2-7, the full variable domain reads GAGVSQSPRYKVTKRGQDVALRCDPISGHVSLYWYRQALGQGPEFLTYFNYEAQQDKSGLPNDRFSAERPEGSISTLTIQRTEQRDSAMYRCASSPSGGASYEQYFGPGTRLTVT.

The CDR3 protein is CAWRGRTGGNSPLHF. CDR3 coding DNA: TGTGCCTGGAGAGGGAGGACAGGGGGGAATTCACCCCTCCACTTT. The chain joins TRBV30 to TRBJ1-6, with 10 nucleotides matching TRBD1. CDR3 size: 15 residues. Germline trimming cut 3 bases from V and 7 bases from J; bases unmatched to any gene: 6. Germline V lookup: CDR1 GTSNPN, CDR2 SVGIG (reference sequence).

The genes are TRBV29-1 and TRBJ1-1; 7 nucleotides line up with TRBD1. Per the germline V gene, CDR1 is SQVTM and CDR2 is ANQGSEA. The CDR3 totals 13 residues. V was clipped by 7 bases and J by 3 bases; unmatched bases: 8. The CDR3 reads CSGETGPYTEAFF. The CDR3 DNA reads as TGCAGCGGGGAGACAGGGCCGTACACTGAAGCTTTCTTT.

V usage is TRBV15 and J usage is TRBJ2-5; no definite D call. This CDR3 region has 14 residues. CDR1 and CDR2 (germline): LNHNV, YYDKDF (reference sequence). The germline V and J ends were trimmed by 0 bases and 2 bases, with 7 bases remaining between them. DNA of the CDR3: TGTGCCACCAGCAGAGACGCGTTACAAGAGACCCAGTACTTC. This sequence encodes CATSRDALQETQYF.

The V call is TRBV19, the J call TRBJ2-2, with D perhaps TRBD2 (5 bases). The germline V and J ends were trimmed by 8 bases and 0 bases, with 13 bases remaining between them. Germline lookup yields CDR1 LNHDA and CDR2 SQIVND (reference sequence). The CDR3 spans 15 residues. CDR3 amino acids: CASRHEGPNTGELFF. The CDR3 DNA reads TGTGCCAGTCGGCACGAGGGCCCGAACACCGGGGAGCTGTTTTTT.

The chain combines TRBV6-5 with TRBJ1-1, with D tentatively TRBD1 (6 bases). V was clipped by 2 bases and J by 0 bases, with 7 bases between them. The CDR3 sequence is 14 residues long. The V gene's germline CDR1 is MNHEY and CDR2 SVGAGI. CDR3 region: CASSYTGLNTEAFF. The CDR3 coding sequence is TGTGCCAGCAGTTACACAGGGCTGAACACTGAAGCTTTCTTT.

V gene TRBV27 combines with J gene TRBJ2-1; 9 nucleotides match TRBD1. Germline CDR1 MNHEY, CDR2 SMNVEV (reference sequence). The CDR3 length is 15 residues. The trim removed 3 bases at V and 4 bases at J, leaving 4 bases unmatched. The CDR3 reads CASSLGQGIYNEQFF. The CDR3 DNA reads as TGTGCCAGCAGTTTGGGACAGGGAATTTACAATGAGCAGTTCTTC.

This chain connects TRBV7-2 to TRBJ1-1; 8 bases are shared with TRBD1. Trimming took 6 bases from V and 0 from J; bases not matched to a gene: 0. Germline CDR1 is SGHTA and CDR2 is FQGNSA. The CDR3 totals 13 residues. The DNA of the CDR3 is TGTGCCAGCAGGGACAGGGTGAACACTGAAGCTTTCTTT. Amino acid sequence: CASRDRVNTEAFF. Full variable domain (outside the CDR3, taken from reference TRBV7-2 and TRBJ1-1): GAGVSQSPSNKVTEKGKDVELRCDPISGHTALYWYRQSLGQGLEFLIYFQGNSAPDKSGLPSDRFSAERTGGSVSTLTIQRTQQEDSAVYLCASRDRVNTEAFFGQGTRLTVV.

V and J are TRBV18 and TRBJ1-1; a weak D match, TRBD1 (6 bases). V lost 2 bases, J lost 6 bases, and 13 bases lay in between. The length of the CDR3 is 14 residues. In germline, CDR1 is KGHSH, CDR2 LQKENI. CDR3: CASSPSTGISEAFF. The CDR3 region has the DNA TGTGCCAGCTCACCATCTACAGGGATCTCTGAAGCTTTCTTT.

The V and J genes are TRBV27 and TRBJ1-5; D not resolved. Per the germline V gene, CDR1 is MNHEY and CDR2 is SMNVEV (reference sequence). There are 17 residues in the CDR3. Trimming shortened V by 4 bases and J by 9 bases, and 25 bases separated the two germline ends. CDR3 nucleotide sequence: TGTGCCAGCAGTTCCGCCCCCCCAGGCCTTTCCCCCGGGCCCCAGCATTTT. The encoded protein is CASSSAPPGLSPGPQHF.

The V call is TRBV19, the J call TRBJ1-2; the match to TRBD1 covers 12 bases. V was pared by 5 bases and J by 7 bases, with 5 bases of the junction left unmatched. This CDR3 spans 14 amino acids. Germline CDR1 LNHDA, CDR2 SQIVND (reference sequence). The CDR3 DNA sequence: TGTGCCAGTAGTGGGGACAGGGGGCGTCGTGGCTACACCTTC. Its translation is CASSGDRGRRGYTF.

The chain is built from TRBV19 and TRBJ2-7, with 7 bases aligning to TRBD1. The J segment lost 2 bases and the V segment lost 5 bases, leaving 3 bases of the junction unmatched. Looked up from germline, CDR1 is LNHDA and CDR2 is SQIVND (reference sequence). The CDR3 extends over 13 amino acids. The chain's CDR3 is CASSWGQTYEQYF. In DNA, the CDR3 is TGTGCCAGTAGTTGGGGACAGACCTACGAGCAGTACTTC.

The rearrangement joins TRBV7-8 to TRBJ2-1, with TRBD1 matching over 9 bases. The V gene end was trimmed by 5 bases and the J gene end by 7 bases; junction bases not matched to a gene: 6. The length of the CDR3 is 14 residues. From germline, CDR1 is SGHVS and CDR2 FQNEAQ. CDR3 nucleotides: TGTGCCAGCAGCCTTCGGGGACAGGGAAATGAGCAGTTCTTC. This codes for CASSLRGQGNEQFF. Combining the CDR3 with reference TRBV7-8 and TRBJ2-1 gives the whole variable domain GAGVSQSPRYKVAKRGQDVALRCDPISGHVSLFWYQQALGQGPEFLTYFQNEAQLDKSGLPSDRFFAERPEGSVSTLKIQRTQQEDSAVYLCASSLRGQGNEQFFGPGTRLTVL.

The rearrangement links TRBV25-1 to TRBJ2-5; 9 bases map to TRBD1. The length of the CDR3 is 15 residues. Germline V gives CDR1 MGHDK, CDR2 SYGVNS. V trimming: 3 bases; J trimming: 4 bases; junction bases outside the gene matches: 6. The CDR3, as DNA: TGTGCCAGCAGTGACAATAACAGGGGGCTAGAGACCCAGTACTTC. Its protein is CASSDNNRGLETQYF.

This clone was detected a few times. The chain is built from TRBV18 and TRBJ2-2; a weak D match, TRBD1 (5 bases). The germline gives CDR1 KGHSH, CDR2 LQKENI. Trimming removed 0 bases at V and 0 bases at J, with 11 bases between. CDR3 size: 17 residues. CDR3 loop: CASSPPKRTTNTGELFF. CDR3 nucleotides: TGTGCCAGCTCACCACCGAAAAGGACAACGAACACCGGGGAGCTGTTTTTT.

The chain links TRBV29-1 to TRBJ1-5, with TRBD1 identical over 7 bases. V lost 7 bases to trimming and J lost 2 bases; unmatched junction nucleotides: 8. CDR3 length equals 14 residues. Germline values: CDR1 SQVTM, CDR2 ANQGSEA. The CDR3: CSALEGAGNQPQHF. DNA for the CDR3: TGCAGCGCCTTAGAGGGGGCTGGCAATCAGCCCCAGCATTTT.

This sequence joins TRBV5-8 and TRBJ2-1; a possible D gene is TRBD2 (7 bases). V was clipped by 0 bases and J by 7 bases, with 14 bases between them. Germline V gene data show CDR1 as SGHTS and CDR2 as YDEGEE. This CDR3 is 15 amino acids long. The CDR3 loop reads CASSLAGGLWNEQFF. Here the CDR3 DNA reads TGTGCCAGCAGCTTGGCGGGGGGCCTATGGAATGAGCAGTTCTTC.

In nucleotides, the CDR3 is TGTGCCAGCAGCCCACTTAGCGGGGGGAGCGGCATTCAGTACTTC. It specifies CASSPLSGGSGIQYF. V gene TRBV7-2 combines with J gene TRBJ2-4; TRBD2 aligns across 10 bases. CDR1 SGHTA and CDR2 FQGNSA come from the germline V gene. The ends lost 5 bases at V and 9 bases at J; junction bases unmatched: 10. CDR3 length: 15 residues.

V usage is TRBV7-2 and J usage is TRBJ1-2; 7 bases map to TRBD1. V was pared by 2 bases and J by 2 bases, with 5 bases of the junction left unmatched. Per the germline V gene, CDR1 is SGHTA and CDR2 is FQGNSA. This CDR3 is built from 15 residues. CDR3: CASSLTTGINYGYTF. For the CDR3, the DNA is TGTGCCAGCAGCTTAACGACAGGGATCAACTATGGCTACACCTTC.

The chain uses TRBV11-1 and TRBJ1-6; 7 positions agree with TRBD1. Germline loops: CDR1 SGHAT, CDR2 FQDESV (reference sequence). The ends lost 2 bases at V and 4 bases at J; junction bases unmatched: 2. This CDR3 spans 15 amino acids. This chain's CDR3 is CASSLRGQYNSPLHF. The CDR3, as DNA: TGTGCCAGCAGCTTAAGGGGACAGTATAATTCACCCCTCCACTTT.

The chain recombines TRBV28 with TRBJ2-3, with 10 bases aligning to TRBD1. Losses at the gene ends were 10 bases for V and 1 base for J; bases not matched to a gene: 8. The CDR3 extends over 15 amino acids. Germline V gene lookup returns CDR1 MDHEN and CDR2 SYDVKM. The CDR3 spells CATASGTGGTDTQYF. Here the CDR3 DNA reads TGTGCCACGGCCTCCGGGACAGGGGGCACAGATACGCAGTATTTT.

This chain joins TRBV27 and TRBJ1-1; tentatively, D is TRBD1 (6 bases). The CDR3 contains 14 residues. V was shortened by 6 bases and J by 4 bases, with 15 bases between the two germline ends. The germline gives CDR1 MNHEY, CDR2 SMNVEV (reference sequence). CDR3 DNA: TGTGCCAGCAGATCAGGGGTTTTTGGCACTGAAGCTTTCTTT. The encoded protein is CASRSGVFGTEAFF.

Written as DNA, the CDR3 is TGTGCCAGTAGTATAGATGGGACAGGGTACTACAATGAGCAGTTCTTC. Its translation is CASSIDGTGYYNEQFF. This chain uses TRBV19 with TRBJ2-1; 9 bases line up with TRBD1. CDR1 and CDR2 (germline): LNHDA, SQIVND (reference sequence). CDR3 length: 16 amino acids. V lost 0 bases to trimming and J lost 3 bases; unmatched junction nucleotides: 3.

This chain joins TRBV18 and TRBJ2-7; 7 bases are a match to TRBD1. V lost 6 bases and J lost 4; bases outside the gene matches: 0. The germline CDR1 and CDR2 sequences are KGHSH and LQKENI. This CDR3 has 11 residues. This CDR3 reads CASSDRYEQYF. The CDR3 DNA sequence: TGTGCCAGCTCGGACAGGTACGAGCAGTACTTC.

This chain connects TRBV27 to TRBJ2-2; 8 positions agree with TRBD2. Germline loops: CDR1 MNHEY, CDR2 SMNVEV (reference sequence). This CDR3 has 15 residues. Unmatched junction bases numbered 7, after V lost 4 bases and J lost 6 bases. CDR3 in amino acids: CASSSDGGAPGELFF. CDR3 nucleotides: TGTGCCAGCAGTTCAGACGGGGGGGCCCCCGGGGAGCTGTTTTTT.

This sequence joins TRBV19 and TRBJ1-2; D is unresolved. Germline CDR1 and CDR2: LNHDA and SQIVND (reference sequence). This CDR3 is 15 amino acids long. Trimming stripped 3 bases from V and 0 bases from J, with 11 bases between. This chain's CDR3 is CASSISGQTNYGYTF. The CDR3 coding sequence is TGTGCCAGTAGTATTTCTGGGCAGACTAACTATGGCTACACCTTC.